The clone carrying this T cell receptor (beta chain) was seen a handful of times. What it binds is not known. This sample was taken from a study of identical twins. Findings and caveats of the study: Cord blood beta clonotypes that were abundant carried fewer insertions, and memory repertoires showed no such trend.

Germline-derived CDR1 and CDR2 are SGHDT and YYEEEE. Trimming shortened V by 1 base and J by 2 bases, and 9 bases separated the two germline ends. The CDR3 length is 14 residues. TCRdb independently ran MiXCR on the 5' RACE reads; one entry per CDR3 protein. The sample has just over 450,000 distinct CDR3 sequences; 13% to 15% are singletons. A further study also used this sample, focusing on yellow fever vaccine responses in identical twins. According to that study: After vaccination, twins' T cell response reportedly seemed partly convergent, partly personalized.

The receptor's source is a woman aged 18-29 years in good health. This sequence joins TRBV5-6 and TRBJ2-5, with D possibly being TRBD1 or TRBD2 (6 bases each). Material: CD4+ T cells sorted from blood. The CDR3 sequence: CASSLRGHQETQYF. The CDR3, as DNA: TGTGCCAGCAGCTTGCGGGGGCATCAAGAGACCCAGTACTTC.